This T cell receptor beta chain was recovered during a study of radiation and T cells in renal cell carcinoma. Time point described: blood 4 weeks post-SBRT, at nephrectomy. Treatment defined: 15 Gy SBRT to primary tumor, nephrectomy 4 weeks later. Assay used: immunoSEQ multiplex PCR; TCRdb lists only in-frame clones, some missing. The data show about 150,000 clones, 75% to 90% seen once. The sequence came from a woman aged 45-59 years with renal cell carcinoma. The source material was blood, sampled from a patient whose treatment included radiotherapy and nephrectomy.

The CDR3 DNA sequence: TGTGCCAGCTCACCACCGAGGGGGGGTCCCTACGAGCAGTACTTC. Its protein is CASSPPRGGPYEQYF. The chain combines TRBV18 with TRBJ2-7; D is possibly TRBD2 (7 bases). CDR3 length: 15 residues. The germline V gene has CDR1 KGHSH and CDR2 LQKENI. V was shortened by 0 bases and J by 2 bases, with 11 bases between the two germline ends. Using reference TRBV18 and TRBJ2-7 for the parts outside the CDR3, the full variable domain is NAGVMQNPRHLVRRRGQEARLRCSPMKGHSHVYWYRQLPEEGLKFMVYLQKENIIDESGMPKERFSAEFPKEGPSILRIQQVVRGDSAAYFCASSPPRGGPYEQYFGPGTRLTVT.